This T cell receptor (beta chain) was sequenced during a study of post-analysis software for immune sequencing data. Whole-study findings and limits: Controls showed significantly higher normalized Chao1 diversity than did multiple sclerosis patients. Patients had higher frequencies than controls of about five TRBV segments, including TRBV5-6, TRBV5-1 and TRBV20-1.

In regard to this clonotype: Its antigen is not known.

CDR1 is MDHEN and CDR2 is SYDVKM in the germline V gene. This CDR3 has 12 residues. Trimming removed 7 bases at V and 7 bases at J, with 11 bases between. Unique molecular identifiers tagged the TCR beta cDNA libraries. TCRdb re-called the PCR reads through MiXCR, storing one row per CDR3 protein. The profile shows hundreds of thousands of distinct CDR3 sequences, roughly three fifths of them singletons. The sequenced sample consisted of blood. This sequence joins TRBV28 and TRBJ2-1; D uncertain. The TCR was taken from a girl aged 2 to 9 with multiple sclerosis. The chain's CDR3 is CASTTRLNEQFF. The DNA for the CDR3 is TGTGCCAGCACCACAAGACTGAATGAGCAGTTCTTC.